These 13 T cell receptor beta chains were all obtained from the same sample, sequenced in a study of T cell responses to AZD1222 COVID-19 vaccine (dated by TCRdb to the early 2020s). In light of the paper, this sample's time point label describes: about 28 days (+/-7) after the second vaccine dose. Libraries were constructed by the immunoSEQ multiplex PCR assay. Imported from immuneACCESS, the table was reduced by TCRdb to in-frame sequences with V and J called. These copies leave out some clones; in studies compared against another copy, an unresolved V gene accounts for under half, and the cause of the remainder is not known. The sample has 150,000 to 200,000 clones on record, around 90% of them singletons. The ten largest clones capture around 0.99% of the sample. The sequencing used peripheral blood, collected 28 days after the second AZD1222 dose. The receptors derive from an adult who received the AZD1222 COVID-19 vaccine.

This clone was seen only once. CDR3 sequence (DNA): TGTGCCAGCCCTACGAGGGACAGGTTGACCTACGAGCAGTACTTC. It translates to CASPTRDRLTYEQYF. V usage is TRBV2 and J usage is TRBJ2-7; 8 bases line up with TRBD1. Germline CDR1 reads SNHLY; CDR2 reads FYNNEI. The CDR3 is 15 residues long. Trimming took 8 bases from V and 2 from J; bases not matched to a gene: 11.

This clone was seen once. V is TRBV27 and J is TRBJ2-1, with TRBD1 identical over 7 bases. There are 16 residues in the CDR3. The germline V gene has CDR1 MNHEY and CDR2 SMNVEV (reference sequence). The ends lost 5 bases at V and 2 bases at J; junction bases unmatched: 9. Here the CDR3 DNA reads TGTGCCAGCAGTCCCCCGACAGGGCGAACCTACAATGAGCAGTTCTTC. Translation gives CASSPPTGRTYNEQFF.

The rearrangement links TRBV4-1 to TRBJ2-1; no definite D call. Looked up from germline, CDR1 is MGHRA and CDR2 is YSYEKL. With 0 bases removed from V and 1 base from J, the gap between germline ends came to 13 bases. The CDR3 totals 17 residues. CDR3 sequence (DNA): TGCGCCAGCAGCCAAGACGCGACTGCTAGTTCCTACAATGAGCAGTTCTTC. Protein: CASSQDATASSYNEQFF.

The CDR3 sequence is CASSLQEGLEQYF. The CDR3 nucleotides read TGTGCCAGCAGCTTACAGGAGGGGCTCGAGCAGTACTTC. V gene TRBV11-3 combines with J gene TRBJ2-7, with D perhaps TRBD2 (6 bases). V lost 2 bases and J 6 bases, leaving 11 bases between the germline ends. CDR1 and CDR2 (germline): SGHNT, YENEEA. This CDR3 comprises 13 residues.

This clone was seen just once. The CDR3 protein is CASSTTGGRGVPQHF. CDR3 bases: TGTGCCAGTAGTACGACAGGGGGCCGAGGGGTGCCCCAGCATTTT. The chain recombines TRBV19 with TRBJ1-5; 10 bases map to TRBD1. J gave up 9 bases and V 4 bases, and 9 bases lay outside the gene matches. From germline, CDR1 is LNHDA and CDR2 SQIVND (reference sequence). The CDR3 covers 15 residues.

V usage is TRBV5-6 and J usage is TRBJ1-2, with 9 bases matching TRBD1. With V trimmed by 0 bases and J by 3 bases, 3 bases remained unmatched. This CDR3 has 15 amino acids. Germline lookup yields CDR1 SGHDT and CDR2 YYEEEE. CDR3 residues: CASSLDRGRYYGYTF. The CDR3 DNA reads TGTGCCAGCAGCTTGGACAGGGGGCGCTACTATGGCTACACCTTC.

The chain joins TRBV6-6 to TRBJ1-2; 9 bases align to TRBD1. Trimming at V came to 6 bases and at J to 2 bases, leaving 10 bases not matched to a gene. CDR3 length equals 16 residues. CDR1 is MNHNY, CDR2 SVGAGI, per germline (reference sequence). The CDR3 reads CASRTGTGWRNYGYTF. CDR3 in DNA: TGTGCCAGCAGAACCGGGACAGGGTGGCGGAACTATGGCTACACCTTC.

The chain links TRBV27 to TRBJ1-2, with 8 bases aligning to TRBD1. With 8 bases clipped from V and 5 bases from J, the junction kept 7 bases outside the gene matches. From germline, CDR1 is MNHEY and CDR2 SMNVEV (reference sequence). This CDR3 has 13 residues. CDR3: CASGAYRGYGYTF. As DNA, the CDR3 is TGTGCCAGCGGTGCTTACAGGGGGTATGGCTACACCTTC.

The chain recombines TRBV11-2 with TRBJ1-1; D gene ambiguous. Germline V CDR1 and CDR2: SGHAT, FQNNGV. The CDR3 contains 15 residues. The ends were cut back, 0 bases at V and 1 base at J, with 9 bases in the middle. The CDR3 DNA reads TGTGCCAGCAGCTTAGATGTTGGCGGGAACACTGAAGCTTTCTTT. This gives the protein CASSLDVGGNTEAFF.

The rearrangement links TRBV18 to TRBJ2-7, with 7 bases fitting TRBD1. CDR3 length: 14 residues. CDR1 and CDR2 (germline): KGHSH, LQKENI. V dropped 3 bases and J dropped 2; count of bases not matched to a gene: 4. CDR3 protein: CASSPRQGTYEQYF. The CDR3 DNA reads TGTGCCAGCTCACCTAGACAGGGAACCTACGAGCAGTACTTC.

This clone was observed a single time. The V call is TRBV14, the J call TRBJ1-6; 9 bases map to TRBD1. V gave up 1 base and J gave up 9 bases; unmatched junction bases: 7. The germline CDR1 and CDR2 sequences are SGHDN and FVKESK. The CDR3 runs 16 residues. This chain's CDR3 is CASSQARTGVGSPLHF. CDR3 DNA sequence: TGTGCCAGCAGCCAAGCTCGGACAGGGGTGGGTTCACCCCTCCACTTT.

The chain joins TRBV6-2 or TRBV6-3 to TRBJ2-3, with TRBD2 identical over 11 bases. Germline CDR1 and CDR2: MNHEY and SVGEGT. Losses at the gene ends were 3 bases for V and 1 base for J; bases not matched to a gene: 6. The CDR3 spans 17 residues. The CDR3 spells CASSYGLAGGRTDTQYF. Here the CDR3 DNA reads TGTGCCAGCAGTTATGGACTAGCGGGTGGCCGCACAGATACGCAGTATTTT.

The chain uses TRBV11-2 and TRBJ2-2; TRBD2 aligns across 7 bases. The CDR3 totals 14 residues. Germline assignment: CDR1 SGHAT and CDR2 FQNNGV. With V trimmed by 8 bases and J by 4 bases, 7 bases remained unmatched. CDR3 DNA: TGTGCCAGCTGGCAGCGGGGTGGCACCGGGGAGCTGTTTTTT. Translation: CASWQRGGTGELFF.